This TCR beta chain was recorded in a study of blood T cell repertoires in COVID-19. Background on the study: From the United States, Italy and Spain came samples of acute and convalescent COVID-19. From T cells, B-cell-depleted T cells, or PBMCs came the material, which was cDNA or gDNA.

Per the original data handling: Estimation of nucleated cell counts was performed using reference gene primer amplification. Libraries were prepared by immunoSEQ multiplex PCR; TCRdb keeps only in-frame clonotypes and omits some of them. That table furnishes V, J and clone size, whereas the DNA furnished D and trimming. The table includes around 44,000 clones, 92% detected once. Germline CDR1 and CDR2: SGHTA and FQGNSA. The V end was cut by 5 bases, the J end by 10 bases, with 14 bases between. The CDR3 is 12 amino acids. This TCR was sampled from a human donor in a cohort sampled during active COVID-19. The sequencing input was peripheral blood. The chain carries TRBV7-2 and TRBJ1-1, with D perhaps matching TRBD1 (6 bases). CDR3 residues: CASSRQGFRAFF. The CDR3 region has the DNA TGTGCCAGCAGCCGGCAGGGGTTCCGAGCTTTCTTT. Variable domain in full (rest from reference TRBV7-2 and TRBJ1-1): GAGVSQSPSNKVTEKGKDVELRCDPISGHTALYWYRQSLGQGLEFLIYFQGNSAPDKSGLPSDRFSAERTGGSVSTLTIQRTQQEDSAVYLCASSRQGFRAFFGQGTRLTVV.